Sequencing of this T cell receptor beta chain was carried out in a study of T cell repertoires in cytomegalovirus infection. On the study more broadly: Public signatures in TCR beta pointed to CMV infection and matching HLA type.

TCRdb re-derived calls from the reads in MiXCR, one entry per CDR3 protein. The repertoire has hundreds of thousands of distinct CDR3 sequences, about 24% of them found once; the top ten carry roughly 8%. The CDR3 is 14 amino acids. V trimming: 7 bases; J trimming: 6 bases; junction bases outside the gene matches: 9. Germline-derived CDR1 and CDR2 are MDHEN and SYDVKM. The V and J genes are TRBV28 and TRBJ2-1; 7 bases fit TRBD1. This TCR was recovered from a human donor in good health (CMV status not recorded). Some clones in this sample may be carry-over from other donors' samples. Sequenced sample: CD8+ T cells from PBMCs. The CDR3 protein is CASILEGTVNEQFF. The DNA of the CDR3 is TGTGCCAGCATCTTAGAAGGGACAGTCAATGAGCAGTTCTTC.